This TCR beta chain was sequenced for a study of long-term antiretroviral therapy in people with HIV. At the level of the study: The oldest specimens predate the 2015 immediate-ART recommendation by about a decade.

Per germline, CDR1 SGHRS and CDR2 YFSETQ. V was clipped by 0 bases and J by 1 base, with 5 bases between them. This CDR3 has 14 amino acids. At survey level, the immunoSEQ assay was run in its v3.0 version. Produced via immunoSEQ multiplex PCR; TCRdb's table is partial and in-frame only. The sample has tens of thousands of clones; about 86% are singletons. The chain has TRBV5-1 and TRBJ1-3; no clear D gene. This TCR came from a man over 45 with HIV. The material was unsorted PBMCs, obtained 1.2 years after starting antiretroviral therapy. This CDR3 reads CASSLDHSGNTIYF. The CDR3 DNA is TGCGCCAGCAGCTTGGATCATTCTGGAAACACCATATATTTT.